This T cell receptor beta chain was retrieved from a study of T cells in Graves' hyperthyroidism and ophthalmopathy. This CDR3 has 16 amino acids. The V and J ends lost 2 bases and 4 bases respectively, with 17 bases between them. Per germline, CDR1 MNHEY and CDR2 SMNVEV (reference sequence). Researchers amplified the TCR beta CDR3 regions from RNA transcripts. Carried out on the TCR CDR3, a first-round RT-PCR used the HTBI primer set. TCRdb reprocessed the multiplex PCR reads via MiXCR and lists one record per CDR3 protein. The sample holds roughly 510,000 distinct CDR3 sequences; 40% to 55% are singletons and the top ten take about 45%.

Sequencing used peripheral blood or thyroid tissue (not recorded which). The sequence came from an adult woman with Graves' disease, either hyperthyroidism or ophthalmopathy (not recorded which). V gene TRBV27 combines with J gene TRBJ1-2; D is undetermined. CDR3 region: CASSLVRETRFYGYTF. CDR3 nucleotides: TGTGCCAGCAGTTTAGTCCGGGAAACACGATTCTATGGCTACACCTTC.